This T cell receptor (beta chain) was sequenced during a study of neurological immune-mediated disorders. Study outcomes and limitations: When the repertoires were grouped phylogenetically, those of 18 of the 34 multiple sclerosis patients came together in a single cluster of related CDR3 sequences, which points to a possible repertoire-level signature.

TCRdb redid the calling of the 5' RACE reads with MiXCR, one entry per CDR3 protein. Counted here are 70,000 to 90,000 distinct CDR3 sequences, 5% to 6.5% occurring once; the ten biggest clones make up 6.5% to 9%. Specified time point: longitudinal time-point 2. Germline-derived CDR1 and CDR2 are MNHNY and SVGAGI (reference sequence). This CDR3 spans 13 amino acids. The V gene lost 9 bases and the J gene lost 5 bases, with 16 bases spanning the gap. This clonotype showed up many times. Antigen specificity is unknown. The source of this sequence is a woman aged 55-69 years with multiple sclerosis. V is TRBV6-6 and J is TRBJ2-5; D is ambiguous. The material sequenced was PBMCs. The CDR3 spells CASKDPPWETQYF. The CDR3 bases are TGTGCCAGTAAGGACCCCCCCTGGGAGACCCAGTACTTC.